Listed here are 30 T cell receptor beta chains from one sample, sequenced in a study of response to subunit inactivated influenza vaccine. MiXCR, run by TCRdb on the RT-PCR reads, gives a single entry per CDR3 protein. The data hold 150,000 to 200,000 distinct CDR3 sequences, with around 9.9% observed a single time. Sequenced material: non-naive T cells sorted from PBMCs, taken about 6 weeks after vaccination. The receptors come from a man in his fifties or sixties who received an inactivated influenza vaccine.

The DNA of the CDR3 is TGTGCCAGCAGCCCACCGGGACAGGGGAAGCAGTACTTC. This gives the protein CASSPPGQGKQYF. The genes are TRBV7-9 and TRBJ2-7; TRBD1 aligns across 10 bases. The V gene end was trimmed by 5 bases and the J gene end by 8 bases; junction bases not matched to a gene: 6. The CDR3 length is 13 residues. Per germline, CDR1 SEHNR and CDR2 FQNEAQ (reference sequence).

The chain combines TRBV5-1 with TRBJ2-6, with D maybe TRBD1 (6 bases). V lost 0 bases, J lost 1 base, and 11 bases lay in between. There are 17 residues in the CDR3. Per the germline V gene, CDR1 is SGHRS and CDR2 is YFSETQ. The CDR3 loop is CASSLGFTGSGANVLTF. In DNA, the CDR3 is TGCGCCAGCAGCTTGGGGTTCACAGGGTCTGGGGCCAACGTCCTGACTTTC.

As regards this clonotype: Germline and junction disagree at one end, which may indicate a read error. The chain uses TRBV5-1 and TRBJ2-5, with 15 bases fitting TRBD2. The CDR3 is 17 residues long. Germline CDR1 is SGHRS and CDR2 is YFSETQ. CDR3 sequence: CASSFRTSGRGQENQYF. As DNA, the CDR3 is TGCGCCAGCAGCTTTCGGACTAGCGGGAGGGGACAAGAGAACCAGTACTTC.

This clonotype was counted at least ten times. The V call is TRBV28, the J call TRBJ1-5; D remains ambiguous. The CDR3 has 13 amino acids. CDR1 and CDR2 (germline): MDHEN, SYDVKM. Trimming stripped 7 bases from V and 0 bases from J, with 7 bases between. The CDR3 sequence: CASTGNSNQPQHF. DNA of the CDR3: TGTGCCAGCACGGGGAATAGCAATCAGCCCCAGCATTTT.

The chain joins TRBV6-1 to TRBJ2-7; TRBD1 might be the D (6 bases). Germline CDR1 and CDR2: MNHNS and SASEGT. This CDR3 has 15 residues. The germline V and J ends were trimmed by 6 bases and 3 bases, with 18 bases remaining between them. The DNA for the CDR3 is TGTGCCAGCAGGTCCGGGCCCATAGGGGGCTACGAGCAGTACTTC. It codes for CASRSGPIGGYEQYF.

The rearrangement joins TRBV2 to TRBJ1-4; D is perhaps TRBD1 (5 bases). V was trimmed by 3 bases and J by 0 bases, leaving 11 bases between them. This CDR3 is built from 16 residues. Germline values: CDR1 SNHLY, CDR2 FYNNEI. CDR3 sequence reads: CASSEAGHTTNEKLFF. CDR3 DNA: TGTGCCAGCAGTGAGGCAGGACACACAACTAATGAAAAACTGTTTTTT.

This rearrangement joins TRBV20-1 to TRBJ2-4; 7 nucleotides align to TRBD1. The CDR3 covers 15 residues. Trimming at V came to 0 bases and at J to 2 bases, leaving 4 bases not matched to a gene. CDR1 is DFQATT and CDR2 is SNEGSKA in the germline V gene (reference sequence). The CDR3 DNA reads as TGCAGTGCTAGAGAACCGACAGGGACCAAAAACATTCAGTACTTC. Its translation is CSAREPTGTKNIQYF.

This clonotype was picked up a small number of times. V usage is TRBV20-1 and J usage is TRBJ2-3; D might be TRBD2 (6 bases). Germline V lookup: CDR1 DFQATT, CDR2 SNEGSKA (reference sequence). The CDR3 is made up of 14 amino acids. The V end was cut by 6 bases, the J end by 4 bases, with 17 bases between. The chain's CDR3 is CSARLAGRADTQYF. CDR3 in DNA: TGCAGTGCCAGGTTGGCGGGAAGAGCAGATACGCAGTATTTT.

This clonotype occurred a few times. A junction end diverges from the germline sequence, so it may reflect a read error. The chain links TRBV10-3 to TRBJ1-2; a possible D gene is TRBD1 (5 bases). CDR3 length equals 13 residues. Germline assignment: CDR1 ENHRY and CDR2 SYGVKD. Here the CDR3 reads CAISEGVGQKTFF. In DNA form, the CDR3 reads TGTGCCATCAGTGAGGGGGTGGGGCAGAAAACGTTCTTC.

There are a few counts of this clonotype. The rearrangement joins TRBV4-2 to TRBJ2-2, with TRBD2 identical over 8 bases. The CDR3 runs 17 residues. Germline trimming cut 0 bases from V and 6 bases from J; bases unmatched to any gene: 9. Germline V gives CDR1 LGHNA, CDR2 YNFKEQ. The CDR3 nucleotides are TGTGCCAGCAGCCAAGATCCCGGGAGGGCCAGGTCCGGGGAGCTGTTTTTT. As protein: CASSQDPGRARSGELFF.

In this sample, this clonotype turned up many times. The V call is TRBV20-1, the J call TRBJ2-1; TRBD1 might be the D (5 bases). From germline, CDR1 is DFQATT and CDR2 SNEGSKA (reference sequence). The V gene lost 3 bases and the J gene lost 7 bases, with 10 bases spanning the gap. The CDR3 covers 12 residues. CDR3 nucleotide sequence: TGCAGTGCTAGCCACAGGCAGAATGAGCAGTTCTTC. It translates to CSASHRQNEQFF.

The chain recombines TRBV19 with TRBJ2-2; 7 nucleotides line up with TRBD2. With V trimmed by 3 bases and J by 6 bases, 4 bases remained unmatched. The germline gives CDR1 LNHDA, CDR2 SQIVND (reference sequence). The CDR3 covers 14 residues. CDR3 loop: CASSIREGSGELFF. The CDR3 coding sequence is TGTGCCAGTAGTATCAGGGAGGGTTCCGGGGAGCTGTTTTTT.

This clonotype occurred many times. V usage is TRBV5-1 and J usage is TRBJ2-5, with TRBD1 identical over 8 bases. This CDR3 is built from 15 residues. V lost 3 bases to trimming and J lost 1 base; unmatched junction nucleotides: 5. Per the germline V gene, CDR1 is SGHRS and CDR2 is YFSETQ. CDR3 sequence (DNA): TGCGCCAGCAGCTGGGGGGACAGGCCCCAAGAGACCCAGTACTTC. Translation: CASSWGDRPQETQYF.

The chain employs TRBV5-1 and TRBJ1-2; no definite D call. The CDR3 contains 14 residues. With 3 bases removed from V and 4 bases from J, the gap between germline ends came to 13 bases. The germline gives CDR1 SGHRS, CDR2 YFSETQ. The CDR3 here is CASSWSEDGYGYTF. CDR3 nucleotide sequence: TGCGCCAGCAGCTGGTCCGAGGACGGCTATGGCTACACCTTC.

As regards this clonotype: Germline and junction disagree at one end, which may indicate a read error. The rearrangement links TRBV5-1 to TRBJ2-7; 10 bases align to TRBD2. CDR3 length: 14 amino acids. Germline V lookup: CDR1 SGHRS, CDR2 YFSETQ. CDR3 sequence: CASSPGTSAPVQHF. The CDR3 region has the DNA TGCGCCAGCAGCCCCGGGACTAGCGCCCCGGTTCAGCACTTC.

This clonotype was counted a few times. This chain uses TRBV6-5 with TRBJ2-7; 9 bases agree with TRBD2. In germline, CDR1 is MNHEY, CDR2 SVGAGI. The CDR3 has 15 residues. After removal of 0 bases from V and 5 bases from J, the junction contained 5 bases not matched to a gene. Here the CDR3 DNA reads TGTGCCAGCAGTTACTCTCCAGCGGGGGGCAACGAGCAGTACTTC. Protein product: CASSYSPAGGNEQYF.

This clonotype appeared many times. This chain joins TRBV4-3 and TRBJ2-2, with TRBD2 matching over 11 bases. Germline-derived CDR1 and CDR2 are LGHNA and YSLEER. Germline trimming cut 0 bases from V and 6 bases from J; bases unmatched to any gene: 15. The CDR3 covers 20 residues. The chain's CDR3 is CASSQDLVAGGPVKAGELFF. The CDR3 nucleotides read TGCGCCAGCAGCCAAGATCTGGTAGCGGGAGGGCCGGTAAAAGCCGGGGAGCTGTTTTTT.

There are a few counts of this clonotype. The J gene is TRBJ1-6, the V gene TRBV18; D gene ambiguous. CDR1 is KGHSH and CDR2 is LQKENI in the germline V gene. CDR3 length: 14 residues. V dropped 3 bases and J dropped 7 bases, with 10 bases sitting between them. The CDR3 reads CASSPTFGNSPLHF. The CDR3 DNA reads TGTGCCAGCTCACCTACGTTCGGCAATTCACCCCTCCACTTT.

The chain joins TRBV7-9 to TRBJ2-7; no firm D call. Looked up from germline, CDR1 is SEHNR and CDR2 is FQNEAQ (reference sequence). V was trimmed by 5 bases and J by 1 base, leaving 9 bases between them. CDR3 length: 13 residues. The CDR3 DNA follows: TGTGCCAGCAGCCCCCCCCGGTCCTACGAGCAGTACTTC. It yields the protein CASSPPRSYEQYF.

This clonotype has more than one count but fewer than ten. V is TRBV21-1 and J is TRBJ1-2; TRBD1, the table's D call, was not compared with the DNA. TRBV21-1 is a listed pseudogene. The CDR3 has 15 amino acids. The CDR3 protein is CASSKPGGANYGYTF. CDR3 sequence (DNA): TGTGCCAGCAGCAAACCAGGGGGAGCTAACTATGGCTACACCTTC.

This clonotype was seen repeatedly, ten times or more. The chain uses TRBV12-3 or TRBV12-4 and TRBJ2-7; TRBD2 might be the D (8 bases). This CDR3 region has 16 residues. Trimming pared 3 bases from V and 3 bases from J, leaving 18 bases between. As DNA, the CDR3 is TGTGCCAGCAGTTTTAGCGGGACAGATCTTCGCTACGAGCAGTACTTC. Amino acids: CASSFSGTDLRYEQYF.

The chain uses TRBV6-2 or TRBV6-3 and TRBJ1-1; no reliable D call. Germline values: CDR1 MNHEY, CDR2 SVGEGT. The V and J ends lost 0 bases and 6 bases respectively, with 17 bases between them. This CDR3 spans 16 amino acids. The CDR3 loop reads CASSYSAAGEGAEAFF. The DNA for the CDR3 is TGTGCCAGCAGTTACTCGGCGGCTGGGGAAGGCGCTGAAGCTTTCTTT.

This clonotype was seen only a few times. The chain carries TRBV12-5 and TRBJ1-2, with D tentatively TRBD1 (6 bases). The germline gives CDR1 LGHNT, CDR2 FRNRAP. The germline V and J ends were trimmed by 3 bases and 4 bases, with 9 bases remaining between them. This CDR3 has 13 residues. CDR3 bases: TGTGCTAGTGGTTTCCAGGGGACCTATGGCTACACCTTC. This encodes CASGFQGTYGYTF.

This clonotype was picked up many times. This rearrangement joins TRBV20-1 to TRBJ2-7; D may correspond to TRBD1 or TRBD2 (5 bases each). V was pared by 3 bases and J by 2 bases, with 11 bases between. There are 13 residues in the CDR3. Germline loops: CDR1 DFQATT, CDR2 SNEGSKA (reference sequence). As DNA, the CDR3 is TGCAGTGCTAGGGGGGTGGGACCCTACGAGCAGTACTTC. Amino acids: CSARGVGPYEQYF.

Here the CDR3 reads CASSPIRGGAEQFF. DNA for the CDR3: TGTGCCAGCAGCCCGATCAGGGGAGGGGCTGAGCAGTTCTTC. The V call is TRBV7-2, the J call TRBJ2-1; D possibly corresponds to TRBD2 (7 bases). CDR3 length: 14 amino acids. Germline V gene data show CDR1 as SGHTA and CDR2 as FQGNSA. V was clipped by 5 bases and J by 9 bases, with 17 bases between them.

This clonotype was seen ten or more times. The genes are TRBV7-6 and TRBJ2-7; a possible D gene is TRBD2 (6 bases). The CDR3 is 14 residues long. The V gene's germline CDR1 is SGHVS and CDR2 FNYEAQ. Trimming shortened V by 1 base and J by 4 bases, and 11 bases separated the two germline ends. CDR3 nucleotide sequence: TGTGCCAGCAGCTTAGGGCAGGGAGGATACGAGCAGTACTTC. It codes for CASSLGQGGYEQYF.

This clonotype has just a few counts. The rearrangement links TRBV20-1 to TRBJ2-7; 13 nucleotides match TRBD2. There are 17 residues in the CDR3. The V gene end was trimmed by 5 bases and the J gene end by 2 bases; junction bases not matched to a gene: 12. Germline CDR1 DFQATT, CDR2 SNEGSKA (reference sequence). CDR3 residues: CSAGTFDGTSGTYEQYF. CDR3 nucleotide sequence: TGCAGTGCTGGCACCTTCGACGGGACTAGCGGGACCTACGAGCAGTACTTC.

This clonotype was detected only a few times. This chain joins TRBV7-6 and TRBJ2-7, with a weak D call TRBD2 (6 bases). V shed 5 bases and J shed 3 bases, with 14 bases lying between them. CDR1 is SGHVS and CDR2 is FNYEAQ in the germline V gene. This CDR3 has 14 residues. The CDR3 here is CASSPGGRGYEQYF. In DNA form, the CDR3 reads TGTGCCAGCAGCCCAGGAGGGCGGGGCTACGAGCAGTACTTC.

Ten or more counts support this clonotype. The chain has TRBV7-8 and TRBJ2-1; TRBD2 is a possible D gene (6 bases). Looked up from germline, CDR1 is SGHVS and CDR2 is FQNEAQ. The CDR3 consists of 13 residues. V was clipped by 6 bases and J by 8 bases, with 14 bases between them. The CDR3 loop reads CASSEPRRDEQFF. The CDR3 DNA follows: TGTGCCAGCAGTGAGCCTAGGAGGGATGAGCAGTTCTTC.

The chain links TRBV18 to TRBJ1-6; D is possibly TRBD1 (6 bases). The length of the CDR3 is 14 residues. CDR1 and CDR2 from the germline V gene are KGHSH and LQKENI. Trimming took off 3 bases at V and 9 bases at J, with 12 bases between the two ends. This CDR3 reads CASSPGAGSSPLHF. CDR3 in DNA: TGTGCCAGCTCACCGGGGGCAGGTAGTTCACCCCTCCACTTT.